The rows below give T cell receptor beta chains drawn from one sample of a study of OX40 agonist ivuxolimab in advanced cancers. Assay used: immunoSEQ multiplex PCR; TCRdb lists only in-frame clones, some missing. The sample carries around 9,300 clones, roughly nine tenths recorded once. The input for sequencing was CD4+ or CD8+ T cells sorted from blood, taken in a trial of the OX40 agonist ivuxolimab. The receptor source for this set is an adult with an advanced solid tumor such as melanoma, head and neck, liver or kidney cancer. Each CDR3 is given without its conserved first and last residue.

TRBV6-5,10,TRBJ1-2,ASSLQGHGYT
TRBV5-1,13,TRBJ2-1,ASSLALAGGNEQF
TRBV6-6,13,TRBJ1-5,ASKFTIREDQPQH
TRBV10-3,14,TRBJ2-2,AISPHSLGDDGELF
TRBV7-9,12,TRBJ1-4,ASSFGGPNEKLF
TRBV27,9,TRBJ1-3,ATLSGNTIY
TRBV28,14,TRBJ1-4,ASSRDRGGGNEKLF
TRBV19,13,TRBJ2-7,ASSLGVLNPYEQY
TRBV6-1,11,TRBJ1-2,ASSVDRGRGYT
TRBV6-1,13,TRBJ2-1,ASSEAGKSGSRQF
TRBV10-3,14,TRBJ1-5,AISEFSGGGGQPQH
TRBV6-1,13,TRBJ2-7,ASSELAGSSYEQY
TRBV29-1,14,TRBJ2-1,SAPPPGGLSYNEQF
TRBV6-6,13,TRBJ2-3,ATATEPSSTDTQY
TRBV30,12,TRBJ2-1,ACTGQVGYNEQF
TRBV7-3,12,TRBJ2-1,ASSPTLQGNEQF
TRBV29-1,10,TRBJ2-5,SVGIDRETQY
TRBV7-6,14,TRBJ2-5,ASSPSAGGTRETQY
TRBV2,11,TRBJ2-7,ASSSRPRVWQY
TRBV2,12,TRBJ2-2,ASRPDRNTGELF
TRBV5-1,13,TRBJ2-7,ASSSLSGSNYEQY
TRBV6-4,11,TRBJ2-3,ASSEQGGGTQY
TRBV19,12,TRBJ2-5,ASSPSQGLQTQY
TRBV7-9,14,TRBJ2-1,ASSSLGGAEKNEQF
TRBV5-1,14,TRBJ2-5,ASSSTRNRARETQY
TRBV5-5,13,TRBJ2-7,ASSSPGHLSYEQY
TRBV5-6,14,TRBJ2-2,ASSLNSGRYTGELF
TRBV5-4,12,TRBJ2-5,ASSSPRGGETQY
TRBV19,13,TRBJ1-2,ASSTYRDGLFGYT
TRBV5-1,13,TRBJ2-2,ASSLDGAGTGELF
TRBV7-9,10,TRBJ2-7,ASNPRLAEQY
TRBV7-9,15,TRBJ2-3,ASSPMASGRGTDTQY
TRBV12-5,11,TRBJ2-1,AMDHRVMNEQF
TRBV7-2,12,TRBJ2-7,ASSAKLDTYEQY
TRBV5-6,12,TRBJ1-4,ASSLGQGREKLF
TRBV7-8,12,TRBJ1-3,ASSPWESGNTIY